Listed here are 15 T cell receptor beta chains from one sample, sequenced in a study of T-cell reconstitution after alpha-beta-depleted transplantation in children. Unique molecular identifiers were incorporated during preparation of the TCRbeta library. TCRdb reanalysed the PCR reads using MiXCR and keeps one entry per CDR3 protein. The data hold about 98,000 distinct CDR3 sequences, with more than 20% observed a single time. The sample here was PBMCs, taken before TCRalphabeta/CD19-depleted stem cell transplant. The receptors shown here come from a boy between 2 and 10 years old with acute lymphoblastic leukemia, due to receive a stem cell transplant.

There are a few counts of this clonotype. The CDR3 is CASTSGGNSPLHF. CDR3 bases: TGTGCCAGCACCTCAGGGGGAAATTCACCCCTCCACTTT. The V and J genes are TRBV12-3 or TRBV12-4 and TRBJ1-6, with TRBD1 matching over 7 bases. The junction had 4 bases not matched to a gene; V was cut back by 7 bases and J by 7 bases. The CDR3 covers 13 residues.

The rearrangement uses TRBV14 and TRBJ2-5; D unclear. The V end lost 6 bases, the J end lost 9 bases, and 17 bases lay between the germline ends. The CDR3 covers 13 residues. The germline V gene encodes CDR1 SGHDN and CDR2 FVKESK. CDR3: CASSLRWGTPQYF. CDR3 DNA sequence: TGTGCCAGCAGTCTAAGGTGGGGTACGCCCCAGTACTTC.

The rearrangement links TRBV28 to TRBJ1-2; D not certain. V shed 5 bases and J shed 4 bases, with 5 bases lying between them. The CDR3 totals 11 residues. Germline CDR1 MDHEN, CDR2 SYDVKM. The CDR3 DNA reads TGTGCCAGCAGTCCTGGCTATGGCTACACCTTC. Translating gives CASSPGYGYTF.

This clonotype was counted only a few times. V gene TRBV7-8 combines with J gene TRBJ1-4; 10 positions agree with TRBD1. V shed 5 bases and J 5 bases; nucleotides not matched to a gene: 5. CDR3 length equals 15 residues. Germline V gene sequence: CDR1 SGHVS, CDR2 FQNEAQ. The CDR3 here is CASSPGQGGNEKLFF. The CDR3 DNA follows: TGTGCCAGCAGCCCAGGACAGGGGGGCAATGAAAAACTGTTTTTT.

V and J are TRBV7-9 and TRBJ2-1; TRBD2 might be the D (6 bases). Per the germline V gene, CDR1 is SEHNR and CDR2 is FQNEAQ (reference sequence). Trimming pared 5 bases from V and 8 bases from J, leaving 16 bases between. There are 14 residues in the CDR3. The CDR3 DNA is TGTGCCAGCAGCCCCCGGAGCGGGCCATATGAGCAGTTCTTC. Translating it yields CASSPRSGPYEQFF.

This clonotype qualifies as medium-sized (0.01 to 0.1%). The V and J genes are TRBV4-1 and TRBJ1-1; 9 bases fit TRBD1. This CDR3 has 19 amino acids. J gave up 0 bases and V 0 bases, and 11 bases lay outside the gene matches. Germline loops: CDR1 MGHRA, CDR2 YSYEKL. This chain's CDR3 is CASSQDWPFRQGVNTEAFF. The CDR3 nucleotides read TGCGCCAGCAGCCAAGATTGGCCTTTTCGACAGGGGGTGAACACTGAAGCTTTCTTT.

The rearrangement links TRBV12-3 or TRBV12-4 to TRBJ2-3; no firm D call. The length of the CDR3 is 15 residues. V lost 5 bases and J lost 6, with 18 bases in between. The CDR3 nucleotides read TGTGCCAGCAGTCGAGATGGGTTGAAAGGGGATACGCAGTATTTT. Translating it yields CASSRDGLKGDTQYF.

This chain links TRBV1 with TRBJ2-3; TRBD2, the table's D call, lacks a check against the DNA. TRBV1 is noted as a pseudogene. This CDR3 is 15 amino acids long. This chain's CDR3 is CTSTTSGTSTDTQYF. The CDR3 DNA follows: TGCACCAGCACGACTAGCGGAACTAGCACAGATACGCAGTATTTT.

The table lists this clonotype with many counts. V is TRBV9 and J is TRBJ2-1; D is ambiguous. Looked up from germline, CDR1 is SGDLS and CDR2 is YYNGEE. The CDR3 is 11 amino acids. Trimming shortened V by 2 bases and J by 7 bases, and 4 bases separated the two germline ends. The CDR3, as DNA: TGTGCCAGCAGCGTCAGTAATGAGCAGTTCTTC. Translation gives CASSVSNEQFF.

This clonotype was detected many times. The rearrangement joins TRBV4-2 to TRBJ2-7; D may be TRBD2 (5 bases). Trimming took off 1 base at V and 4 bases at J, with 11 bases between the two ends. CDR1 is LGHNA and CDR2 is YNFKEQ in the germline V gene. CDR3 size: 14 residues. The CDR3 bases are TGTGCCAGCAGCCAAGCAGCGGATGAGTACGAGCAGTACTTC. Residues: CASSQAADEYEQYF.

The rearrangement uses TRBV14 and TRBJ2-3; tentative D call: TRBD2 (6 bases). This CDR3 is 18 amino acids long. V lost 1 base and J lost 1, with 18 bases in between. From germline, CDR1 is SGHDN and CDR2 FVKESK. The CDR3 region has the DNA TGTGCCAGCAGCCAAGGGCGGGGCCAACGCGGGGGCACAGATACGCAGTATTTT. This encodes CASSQGRGQRGGTDTQYF.

A few counts support this clonotype. This rearrangement joins TRBV14 to TRBJ1-1, with D hard to call. Trimming took 1 base from V and 1 from J, leaving 10 bases between them. Germline CDR1 and CDR2: SGHDN and FVKESK. This CDR3 spans 15 amino acids. The CDR3 bases are TGTGCCAGCAGCCAAGTGGGCAGGAAGAACACTGAAGCTTTCTTT. The encoded protein is CASSQVGRKNTEAFF.

The CDR3 reads CASSPPRGAEGTQYF. The CDR3, as DNA: TGTGCCAGCAGTCCGCCCCGGGGAGCGGAGGGGACCCAGTACTTC. The chain recombines TRBV6-1 with TRBJ2-5, with TRBD2 as a possible D gene (6 bases). This CDR3 is 15 amino acids long. Trimming took 5 bases from V and 7 from J, leaving 20 bases between them. CDR1 is MNHNS and CDR2 is SASEGT in the germline V gene.

This chain uses TRBV5-1 with TRBJ1-3, with D unclear. V was clipped by 4 bases and J by 1 base, with 6 bases between them. The CDR3 has 13 residues. CDR1 is SGHRS and CDR2 is YFSETQ in the germline V gene. Written as DNA, the CDR3 is TGCGCCAGCAGCGAAGGATCTGGAAACACCATATATTTT. It yields the protein CASSEGSGNTIYF.

This clonotype turned up a few times. This chain connects TRBV5-1 to TRBJ2-5, with TRBD2 matching over 7 bases. Germline-derived CDR1 and CDR2 are SGHRS and YFSETQ. The CDR3 length is 14 residues. The V segment lost 4 bases and the J segment 1 base; nucleotides outside the gene matches: 4. This CDR3 reads CASSMTSLQETQYF. Here the CDR3 DNA reads TGCGCCAGCAGCATGACTAGCCTCCAAGAGACCCAGTACTTC.